A single T cell receptor (beta chain) is shown here with its context. The data belong to a study of blood T cell repertoires in COVID-19. Some clones are missing from TCRdb's copy, which holds only in-frame ones; the method was immunoSEQ multiplex PCR. The sample has 250,000 to 300,000 clones, 70% to 90% seen once. This CDR3 has 13 amino acids. The junction had 0 bases not matched to a gene; V was cut back by 0 bases and J by 7 bases. Germline V gene sequence: CDR1 SGHDT, CDR2 YYEEEE. The receptor comes from a man aged 55-75 years who had recovered from COVID-19. This chain connects TRBV5-6 to TRBJ2-2, with 7 bases matching TRBD2. What was sequenced was peripheral blood. CDR3 DNA sequence: TGTGCCAGCAGCTTGGCGGGGGGCGGGGAGCTGTTTTTT. It translates to CASSLAGGGELFF.